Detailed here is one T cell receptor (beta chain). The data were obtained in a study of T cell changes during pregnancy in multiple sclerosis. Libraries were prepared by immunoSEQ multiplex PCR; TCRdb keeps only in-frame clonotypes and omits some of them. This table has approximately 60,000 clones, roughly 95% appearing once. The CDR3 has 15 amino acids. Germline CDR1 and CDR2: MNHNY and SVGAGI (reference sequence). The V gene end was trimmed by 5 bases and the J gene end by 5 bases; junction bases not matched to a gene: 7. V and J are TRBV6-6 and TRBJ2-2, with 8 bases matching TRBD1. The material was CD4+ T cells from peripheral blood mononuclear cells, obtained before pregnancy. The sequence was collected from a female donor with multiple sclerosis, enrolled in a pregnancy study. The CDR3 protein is CASSTPGGRTGELFF. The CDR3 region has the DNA TGTGCCAGCAGTACCCCAGGGGGCAGGACCGGGGAGCTGTTTTTT.